The entry below describes one T cell receptor (beta chain). Its antigen is currently unknown. Researchers ran the PCR with 60 Vbeta and 13 Jbeta primers. Assay used: immunoSEQ multiplex PCR; TCRdb lists only in-frame clones, some missing. The table records 150,000 to 200,000 clones, 70% to 90% of them present only once. This sample stems from a study of cytomegalovirus exposure and HLA in healthy donors. General study results and limits: Most subjects had HLA-A and HLA-B alleles reportedly predicted accurately by TCR beta sequences.

Material for sequencing was PBMCs. The source of this sequence is a woman in her twenties or thirties in good health and CMV-seronegative.

The chain's CDR3 is CASSPPVRDRGLTGANVLTF. As DNA, the CDR3 is TGTGCCAGCTCACCACCGGTCAGGGACAGGGGTCTCACCGGGGCCAACGTCCTGACTTTC. The V call is TRBV18, the J call TRBJ2-6; 10 bases are a match to TRBD1. J was trimmed by 4 bases and V by 0 bases; bases with no gene match: 12. The germline gives CDR1 KGHSH, CDR2 LQKENI. CDR3 length: 20 amino acids.